The 5 T cell receptor beta chains given below trace back to one sample, sequenced in a study of blood T cell repertoires in COVID-19. The method was immunoSEQ multiplex PCR; TCRdb's version includes in-frame clones alone and lacks a portion of them. Of around 150,000 clones in the sample, more than 75% are singletons; the top ten hold 11%. The sequenced sample was peripheral blood. The receptors derive from a man in his sixties who had recovered from COVID-19.

The CDR3 loop is CSQQKLSEAFF. CDR3 bases: TGCAGTCAACAGAAACTTTCCGAAGCTTTCTTT. The genes are TRBV20-1 and TRBJ1-1; no clear D. The germline V gene has CDR1 DFQATT and CDR2 SNEGSKA (reference sequence). Trimming took off 8 bases at V and 8 bases at J, with 15 bases between the two ends. This CDR3 is 11 amino acids long.

CDR3 region: CASSSGTGTNEQFF. The CDR3 coding sequence is TGTGCCAGCAGTTCCGGGACAGGGACCAATGAGCAGTTCTTC. This chain uses TRBV6-5 with TRBJ2-1, with TRBD1 matching over 9 bases. CDR3 size: 14 residues. Germline V gene data show CDR1 as MNHEY and CDR2 as SVGAGI. J was trimmed by 6 bases and V by 4 bases; bases with no gene match: 4.

This chain links TRBV7-6 with TRBJ2-2; a possible D gene is TRBD1 (5 bases). Germline CDR1 and CDR2: SGHVS and FNYEAQ. With 8 bases removed from V and 0 bases from J, the gap between germline ends came to 10 bases. This CDR3 has 14 residues. The DNA of the CDR3 is TGTGCCAGCCGTGGACAACCGAACACCGGGGAGCTGTTTTTT. Protein product: CASRGQPNTGELFF.

This clone was seen only a few times. This chain connects TRBV7-9 to TRBJ2-5; D may be TRBD2 (6 bases). This CDR3 region has 15 residues. V dropped 3 bases and J dropped 2 bases, with 13 bases sitting between them. Germline V lookup: CDR1 SEHNR, CDR2 FQNEAQ (reference sequence). Here the CDR3 reads CASSFDSGRQETQYF. Written as DNA, the CDR3 is TGTGCCAGCAGCTTCGACAGTGGGAGGCAAGAGACCCAGTACTTC.

Details on this clone: Being one base from a much bigger clone, this may be a read error. The chain joins TRBV28 to TRBJ1-2; D remains unclear. Germline CDR1 and CDR2: MDHEN and SYDVKM. There are 13 residues in the CDR3. The germline V and J ends were trimmed by 6 bases and 0 bases, with 8 bases remaining between them. Here the CDR3 reads CASSTTANYGYTF. The DNA of the CDR3 is TGTGCCAGCAGCACAACAGCTAACTATGGCTACACCTTC.